The clone carrying this T cell receptor beta chain has only one observation. The sample comes from a study of shared clonotypes between healthy human individuals. Study information: The study used three CD4 naive, three CD4 memory, two CD8 naive and one CD8 memory plate per donor.

In the sorted-subset replicate PCRs, approximately 200 ng DNA, 25,000 to 30,000 T cell genomes, was used. The data were produced by immunoSEQ multiplex PCR, yet TCRdb's version contains in-frame clones alone and is incomplete. This table holds some 2,500,000 clones, 93% found once. Per the germline V gene, CDR1 is SGHKS and CDR2 is YYEKEE (reference sequence). Trimming stripped 1 base from V and 0 bases from J, with 5 bases between. There are 14 residues in the CDR3. This receptor was taken from a man aged 18-30 years in good health. Some clones in this sample may be carry-over from other donors' samples. Sequenced sample: naive CD4+ T cells from PBMCs. Subset specified: CD45RA+ positively selected. J is TRBJ1-3 and V is TRBV5-5, with D unclear. The CDR3 region is CASSLLASGNTIYF. CDR3 sequence (DNA): TGTGCCAGCAGCTTGTTGGCCTCTGGAAACACCATATATTTT.